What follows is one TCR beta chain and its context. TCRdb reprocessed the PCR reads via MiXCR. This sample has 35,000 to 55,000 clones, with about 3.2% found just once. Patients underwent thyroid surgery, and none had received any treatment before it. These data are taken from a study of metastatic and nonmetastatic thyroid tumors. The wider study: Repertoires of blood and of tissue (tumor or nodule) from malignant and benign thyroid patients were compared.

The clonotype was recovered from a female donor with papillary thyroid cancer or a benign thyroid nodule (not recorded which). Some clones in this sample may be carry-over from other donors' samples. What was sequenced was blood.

Written as DNA, the CDR3 is TGTGCCAGCAGCGTTGGGACAGAAGTTGGCGAGCAGTACTTC. This encodes CASSVGTEVGEQYF. This chain uses TRBV6-1 with TRBJ2-7, with 7 bases that match TRBD1. Trimming removed 6 bases from V and 6 bases from J; junction bases left unmatched: 11. Per the germline V gene, CDR1 is MNHNS and CDR2 is SASEGT. The CDR3 is 14 amino acids.